This TCR beta chain came from a study of T cells of healthy individuals. This clonotype was detected many times. Each CDR3 protein is one row after TCRdb ran MiXCR on the 5' RACE reads. The data hold around 83,000 distinct CDR3 sequences, with more than 5% observed a single time. Germline V gene lookup returns CDR1 LGHDT and CDR2 YNNKEL (reference sequence). The V end lost 4 bases, the J end lost 4 bases, and 19 bases lay between the germline ends. CDR3 length equals 16 residues. This clonotype was obtained from a female donor in good health. J is TRBJ2-5 and V is TRBV3-1; the D call may be TRBD1 or TRBD2 (5 bases each). CDR3 nucleotides: TGTGCCAGCAGCCTCAAGAGGGGTGTAGCTCTAGAGACCCAGTACTTC. Translation: CASSLKRGVALETQYF.